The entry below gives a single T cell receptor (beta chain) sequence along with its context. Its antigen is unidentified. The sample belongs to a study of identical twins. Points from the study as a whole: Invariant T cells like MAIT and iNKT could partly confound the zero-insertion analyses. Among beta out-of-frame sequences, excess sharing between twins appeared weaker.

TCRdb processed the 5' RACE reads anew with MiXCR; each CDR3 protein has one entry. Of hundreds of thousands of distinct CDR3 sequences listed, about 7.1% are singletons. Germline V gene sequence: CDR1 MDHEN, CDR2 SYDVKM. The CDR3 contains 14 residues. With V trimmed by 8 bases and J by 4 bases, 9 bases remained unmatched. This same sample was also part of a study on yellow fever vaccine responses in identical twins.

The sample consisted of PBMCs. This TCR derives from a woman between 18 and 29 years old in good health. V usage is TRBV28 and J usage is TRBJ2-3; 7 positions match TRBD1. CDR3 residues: CASWGQTGPDTQYF. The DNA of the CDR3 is TGTGCCAGCTGGGGACAGACGGGGCCAGATACGCAGTATTTT.